One sample yielded the 11 T cell receptor beta chains listed below, sequenced in a study of identifying expanded T cells in peripheral blood. TCRdb's table, derived via immunoSEQ multiplex PCR, lists solely in-frame clones and lacks some. The table has more than 55,000 clones, 80% to 90% seen once. The source material was blood. These TCRs come from a person aged 18 to 70 in good health.

The V and J genes are TRBV11-1 and TRBJ2-2, with TRBD2 identical over 7 bases. Germline CDR1 and CDR2: SGHAT and FQDESV (reference sequence). V shed 4 bases, J shed 7 bases, and the junction held 6 bases outside the gene matches. The CDR3 contains 14 residues. CDR3 sequence reads: CASSSGPGGGELFF. The CDR3 DNA follows: TGTGCCAGCAGCTCCGGCCCGGGAGGCGGGGAGCTGTTTTTT.

The chain recombines TRBV15 with TRBJ1-5, with D maybe TRBD1 (5 bases). This CDR3 spans 15 amino acids. With 4 bases removed from V and 2 bases from J, the gap between germline ends came to 12 bases. Germline loops: CDR1 LNHNV, CDR2 YYDKDF (reference sequence). The CDR3 DNA reads as TGTGCCACCAGCACCCGCGGGGGAGGCAATCAGCCCCAGCATTTT. Encoded protein: CATSTRGGGNQPQHF.

The gene calls are TRBV10-3 and TRBJ1-5, with TRBD1 identical over 7 bases. The V segment lost 10 bases and the J segment 3 bases; nucleotides outside the gene matches: 6. CDR3 size: 13 residues. Per germline, CDR1 ENHRY and CDR2 SYGVKD. CDR3: CASRQGVNQPQHF. The CDR3 coding sequence is TGTGCCAGCAGACAGGGAGTCAATCAGCCCCAGCATTTT.

The gene calls are TRBV11-2 and TRBJ2-1, with 11 bases identical to TRBD2. The germline gives CDR1 SGHAT, CDR2 FQNNGV. V shed 5 bases, J shed 4 bases, and the junction held 7 bases outside the gene matches. The CDR3 runs 16 residues. The CDR3 here is CASSLTSGSIYNEQFF. In nucleotides, the CDR3 is TGTGCCAGCAGCCTAACTAGCGGGAGTATATACAATGAGCAGTTCTTC.

The J gene is TRBJ1-1, the V gene TRBV6-1; no reliable D call. V lost 4 bases to trimming and J lost 5 bases, with 17 bases between them. Germline loops: CDR1 MNHNS, CDR2 SASEGT. The CDR3 is made up of 15 amino acids. CDR3 sequence: CASSASQEAGTEAFF. DNA of the CDR3: TGTGCCAGCAGTGCGTCGCAGGAGGCGGGGACTGAAGCTTTCTTT.

The rearrangement uses TRBV14 and TRBJ2-6; no clear D gene. V gave up 3 bases and J gave up 1 base, with 10 bases separating them. Germline V CDR1 and CDR2: SGHDN, FVKESK. The CDR3 sequence is 16 residues long. The CDR3 bases are TGTGCCAGCAGCCAGGTATTCCCTTCTGGGGCCAACGTCCTGACTTTC. The encoded protein is CASSQVFPSGANVLTF.

The chain combines TRBV7-3 with TRBJ2-7, with 7 nucleotides matching TRBD1. Germline assignment: CDR1 SGHTA and CDR2 FQGTGA. V shed 4 bases, J shed 6 bases, and the junction held 6 bases outside the gene matches. This CDR3 spans 13 amino acids. The DNA of the CDR3 is TGTGCCAGCAGCTCCCAGACAGGGACCGAGCAGTACTTC. It translates to CASSSQTGTEQYF.

V and J are TRBV18 and TRBJ2-5; 9 bases line up with TRBD1. This CDR3 is built from 16 residues. Germline lookup yields CDR1 KGHSH and CDR2 LQKENI. V was pared by 3 bases and J by 4 bases, with 9 bases of the junction left unmatched. As DNA, the CDR3 is TGTGCCAGCTCACCGCCTCAGACAGGGGGGGGAGAGACCCAGTACTTC. This codes for CASSPPQTGGGETQYF.

The V gene is TRBV30, the J gene TRBJ2-1; 9 bases are a match to TRBD2. CDR1 GTSNPN and CDR2 SVGIG come from the germline V gene (reference sequence). V trimming: 5 bases; J trimming: 8 bases; junction bases outside the gene matches: 19. The CDR3 loop spans 17 amino acids. This CDR3 is CAWGRRIGSGSVYEQFF. The DNA for the CDR3 is TGTGCCTGGGGGAGACGGATCGGTAGCGGGAGTGTCTATGAGCAGTTCTTC.

The V and J genes are TRBV28 and TRBJ1-1; 7 nucleotides agree with TRBD1. The germline CDR1 and CDR2 sequences are MDHEN and SYDVKM. V was clipped by 10 bases and J by 0 bases; unmatched bases: 8. The CDR3 has 14 residues. CDR3 sequence (DNA): TGTGCCACCTTGGCAGGGGGTTTGAACACTGAAGCTTTCTTT. Its protein product is CATLAGGLNTEAFF.

V gene TRBV7-6 combines with J gene TRBJ2-3; 7 positions agree with TRBD1. Germline V lookup: CDR1 SGHVS, CDR2 FNYEAQ. The CDR3 has 15 amino acids. J lost 5 bases, V lost 4 bases, and 9 bases had no gene match. The CDR3 is CASSSRDSRLDTQYF. As DNA, the CDR3 is TGTGCCAGCAGCTCGAGGGACAGTCGCTTAGATACGCAGTATTTT.